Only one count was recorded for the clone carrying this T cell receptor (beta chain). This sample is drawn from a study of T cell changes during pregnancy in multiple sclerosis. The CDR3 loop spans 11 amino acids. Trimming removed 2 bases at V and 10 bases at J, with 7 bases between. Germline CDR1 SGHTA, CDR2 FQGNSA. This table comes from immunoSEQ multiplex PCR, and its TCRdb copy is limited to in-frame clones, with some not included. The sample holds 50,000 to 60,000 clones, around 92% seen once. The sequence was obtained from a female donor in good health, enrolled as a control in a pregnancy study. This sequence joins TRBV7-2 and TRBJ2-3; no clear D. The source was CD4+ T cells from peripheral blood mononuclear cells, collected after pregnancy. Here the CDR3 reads CASSLIGAQYF. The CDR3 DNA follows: TGTGCCAGCAGCTTAATCGGAGCGCAGTATTTT.